The clone carrying this TCR beta chain was detected many times. Generated by immunoSEQ multiplex PCR, the TCRdb table keeps only in-frame clones and is missing some. Here the sample spans 650,000 to 750,000 clones, roughly 70% being singletons. This sample is drawn from a study of shared clonotypes between healthy human individuals. The CDR3 has 13 residues. Germline V gives CDR1 MNHNY, CDR2 SVGAGI (reference sequence). V dropped 0 bases and J dropped 3 bases, with 6 bases sitting between them. The clonotype was recovered from a woman aged 25 to 39 in good health. The chain employs TRBV6-6 and TRBJ2-7; D unclear. The sample taken for sequencing was memory CD4+ T cells sorted from blood. The subset here: CD45RA-negative fraction. DNA for the CDR3: TGTGCCAGCAGTTACTCGTCCGACTACGAGCAGTACTTC. Its protein is CASSYSSDYEQYF.